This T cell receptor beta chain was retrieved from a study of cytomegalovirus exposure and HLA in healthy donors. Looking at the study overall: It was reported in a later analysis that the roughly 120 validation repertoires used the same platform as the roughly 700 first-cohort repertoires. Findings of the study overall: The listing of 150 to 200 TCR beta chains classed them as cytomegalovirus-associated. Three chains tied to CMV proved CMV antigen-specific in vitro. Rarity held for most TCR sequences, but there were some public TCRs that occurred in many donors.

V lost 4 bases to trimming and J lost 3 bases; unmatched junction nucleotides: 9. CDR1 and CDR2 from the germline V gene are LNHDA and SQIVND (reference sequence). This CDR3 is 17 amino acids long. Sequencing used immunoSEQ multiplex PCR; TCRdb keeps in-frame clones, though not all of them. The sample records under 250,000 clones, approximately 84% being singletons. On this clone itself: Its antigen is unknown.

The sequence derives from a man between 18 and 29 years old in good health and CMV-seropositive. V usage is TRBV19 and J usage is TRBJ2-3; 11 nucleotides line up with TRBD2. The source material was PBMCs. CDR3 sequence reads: CASSTLAGGPRTDTQYF. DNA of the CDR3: TGTGCCAGTAGTACCTTAGCGGGAGGGCCGAGAACAGATACGCAGTATTTT.